The source of this TCR beta chain is a study of human T cells and chemical hapten exposure. V dropped 3 bases and J dropped 4 bases, with 21 bases sitting between them. Germline V gives CDR1 KGHSH, CDR2 LQKENI. This CDR3 is 17 amino acids long. Time point specified: patch test 3, about 24 weeks after DPC sensitization. Treatment in this sample: therapeutic diphenylcyclopropenone sensitization with weekly scalp DPC. A single record per CDR3 protein comes from TCRdb applying MiXCR to the RACE reads. The sample yields more than 80,000 distinct CDR3 sequences, 10% to 13% seen once. This clonotype originated in a woman in her fifties or sixties with alopecia areata. Some clones in this sample may be carry-over from other donors' samples. The material sequenced was whole blood, taken in connection with sensitization to the hapten diphenylcyclopropenone (DPC). The V and J genes are TRBV18 and TRBJ1-2; D gene unclear. The CDR3 sequence is CASSPRRQSEMSYGYTF. The DNA for the CDR3 is TGTGCCAGCTCACCCCGCAGGCAGAGTGAAATGAGCTATGGCTACACCTTC. The full variable domain, completed using reference TRBV18 and TRBJ1-2, is NAGVMQNPRHLVRRRGQEARLRCSPMKGHSHVYWYRQLPEEGLKFMVYLQKENIIDESGMPKERFSAEFPKEGPSILRIQQVVRGDSAAYFCASSPRRQSEMSYGYTFGSGTRLTVV.